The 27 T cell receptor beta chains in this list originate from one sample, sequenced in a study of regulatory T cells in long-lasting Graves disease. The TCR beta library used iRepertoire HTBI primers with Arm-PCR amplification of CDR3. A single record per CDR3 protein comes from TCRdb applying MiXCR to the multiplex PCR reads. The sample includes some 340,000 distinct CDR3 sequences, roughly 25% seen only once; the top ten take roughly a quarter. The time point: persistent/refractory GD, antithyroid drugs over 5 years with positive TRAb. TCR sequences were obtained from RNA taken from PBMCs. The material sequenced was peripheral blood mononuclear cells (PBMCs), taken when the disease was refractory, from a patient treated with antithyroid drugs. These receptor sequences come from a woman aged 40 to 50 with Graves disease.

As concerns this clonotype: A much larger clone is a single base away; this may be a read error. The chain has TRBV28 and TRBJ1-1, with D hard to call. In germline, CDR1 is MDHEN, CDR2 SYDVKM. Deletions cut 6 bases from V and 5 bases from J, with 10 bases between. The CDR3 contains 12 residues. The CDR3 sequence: CASSRRWTEAFF. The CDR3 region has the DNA TGTGCCAGCAGCCGGCGTTGGACTGAAGCTTTCTTT.

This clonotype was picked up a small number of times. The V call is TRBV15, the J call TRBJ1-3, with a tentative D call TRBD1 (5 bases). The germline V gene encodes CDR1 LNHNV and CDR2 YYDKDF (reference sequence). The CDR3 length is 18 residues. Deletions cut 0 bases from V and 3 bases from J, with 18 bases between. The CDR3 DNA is TGTGCCACCAGCAGAGATCCCCCAGGGATGGGTTATGGAAACACCATATATTTT. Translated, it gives CATSRDPPGMGYGNTIYF.

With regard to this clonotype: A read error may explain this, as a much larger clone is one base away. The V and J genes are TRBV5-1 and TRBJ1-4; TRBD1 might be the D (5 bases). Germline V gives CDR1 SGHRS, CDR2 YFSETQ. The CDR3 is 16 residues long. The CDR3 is CASSRGHRDSNEKLVF. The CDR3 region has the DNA TGCGCCAGCAGCCGAGGACATCGGGACTCTAATGAAAAACTGGTTTTT.

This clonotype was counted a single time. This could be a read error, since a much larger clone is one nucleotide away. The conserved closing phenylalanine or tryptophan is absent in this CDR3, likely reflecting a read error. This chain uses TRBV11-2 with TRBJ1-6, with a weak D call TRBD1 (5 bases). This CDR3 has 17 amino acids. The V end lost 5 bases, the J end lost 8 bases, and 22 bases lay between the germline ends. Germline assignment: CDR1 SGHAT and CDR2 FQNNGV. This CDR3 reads CASSQSGIRVEDSPLHS. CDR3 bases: TGTGCCAGCAGCCAATCCGGGATCAGGGTTGAAGATTCACCCCTCCACTCT.

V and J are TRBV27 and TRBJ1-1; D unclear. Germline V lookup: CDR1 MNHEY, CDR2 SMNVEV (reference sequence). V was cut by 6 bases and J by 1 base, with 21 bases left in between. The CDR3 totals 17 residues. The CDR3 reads CASRPRPPEWANTEAFF. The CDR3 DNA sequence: TGTGCCAGCAGACCCAGACCCCCTGAGTGGGCGAACACTGAAGCTTTCTTT.

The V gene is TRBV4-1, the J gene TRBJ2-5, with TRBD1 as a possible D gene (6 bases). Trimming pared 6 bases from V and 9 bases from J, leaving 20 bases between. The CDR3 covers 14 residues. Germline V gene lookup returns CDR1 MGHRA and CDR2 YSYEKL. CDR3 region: CASRVTGLDRAQYF. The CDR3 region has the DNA TGCGCCAGCAGGGTGACAGGCCTAGATCGAGCCCAGTACTTC.

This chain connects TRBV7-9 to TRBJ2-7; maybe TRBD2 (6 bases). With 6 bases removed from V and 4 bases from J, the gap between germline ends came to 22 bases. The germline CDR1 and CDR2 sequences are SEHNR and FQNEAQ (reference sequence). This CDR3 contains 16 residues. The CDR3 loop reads CASSPPGLGSGYEQYF. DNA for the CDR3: TGTGCCAGCAGTCCACCGGGACTGGGTTCTGGGTACGAGCAGTACTTC.

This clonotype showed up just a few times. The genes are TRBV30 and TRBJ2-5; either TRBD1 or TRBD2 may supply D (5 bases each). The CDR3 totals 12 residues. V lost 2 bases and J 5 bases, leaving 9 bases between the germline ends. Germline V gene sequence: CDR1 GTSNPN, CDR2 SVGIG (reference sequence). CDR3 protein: CAWSLGVETQYF. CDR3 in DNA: TGTGCCTGGAGTTTGGGGGTTGAGACCCAGTACTTC.

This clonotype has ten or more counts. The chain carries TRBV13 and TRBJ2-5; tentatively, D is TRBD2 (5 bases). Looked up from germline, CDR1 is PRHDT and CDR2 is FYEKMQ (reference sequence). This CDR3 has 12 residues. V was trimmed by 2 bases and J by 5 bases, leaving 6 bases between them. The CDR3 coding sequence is TGTGCCAGCAGCTTACAGCGGGAGACCCAGTACTTC. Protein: CASSLQRETQYF.

In DNA, the CDR3 is TGTGCCAGCAGTGAAGCGGTACTAGCGGGAGTTCGTGAGCAGTTCTTC. This sequence encodes CASSEAVLAGVREQFF. V usage is TRBV6-1 and J usage is TRBJ2-1; 11 bases match TRBD2. The V gene end was trimmed by 0 bases and the J gene end by 9 bases; junction bases not matched to a gene: 7. Germline CDR1 MNHNS, CDR2 SASEGT. The CDR3 has 16 amino acids.

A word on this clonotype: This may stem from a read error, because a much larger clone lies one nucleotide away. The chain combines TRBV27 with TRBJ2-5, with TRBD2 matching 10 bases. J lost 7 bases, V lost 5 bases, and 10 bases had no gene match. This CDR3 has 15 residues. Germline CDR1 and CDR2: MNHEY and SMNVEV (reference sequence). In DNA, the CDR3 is TGTGCCAGCAGTCCGGCCGGGACTAGCGAAGGGACCCAGTACTTC. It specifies CASSPAGTSEGTQYF.

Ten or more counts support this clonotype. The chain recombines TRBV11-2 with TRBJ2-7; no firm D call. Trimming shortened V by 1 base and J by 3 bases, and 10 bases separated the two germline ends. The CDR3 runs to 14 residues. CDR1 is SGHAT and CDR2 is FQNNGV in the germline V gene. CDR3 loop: CASSLVGYYYEQYF. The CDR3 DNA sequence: TGTGCCAGCAGCTTAGTGGGCTACTACTACGAGCAGTACTTC.

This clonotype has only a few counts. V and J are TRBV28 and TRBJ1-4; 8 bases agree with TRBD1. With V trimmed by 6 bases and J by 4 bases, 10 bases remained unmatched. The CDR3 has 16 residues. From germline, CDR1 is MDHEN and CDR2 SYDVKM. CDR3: CASSLPRQGINEKLFF. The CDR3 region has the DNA TGTGCCAGCAGCCTCCCGAGACAGGGGATTAATGAAAAACTGTTTTTT.

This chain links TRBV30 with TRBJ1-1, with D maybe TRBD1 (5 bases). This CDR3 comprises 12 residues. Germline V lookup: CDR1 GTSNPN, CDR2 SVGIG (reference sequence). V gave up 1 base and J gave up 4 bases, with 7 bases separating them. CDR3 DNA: TGTGCCTGGAGTGATGGGGCCACTGAAGCTTTCTTT. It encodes CAWSDGATEAFF.

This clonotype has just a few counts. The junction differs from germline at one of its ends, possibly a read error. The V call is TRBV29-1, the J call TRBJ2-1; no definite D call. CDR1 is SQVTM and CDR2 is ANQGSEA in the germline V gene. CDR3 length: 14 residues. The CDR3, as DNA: TGCAGCGTTGCCCTCAGCGCTGTTGGGAATGAGCAATTCTTC. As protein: CSVALSAVGNEQFF.

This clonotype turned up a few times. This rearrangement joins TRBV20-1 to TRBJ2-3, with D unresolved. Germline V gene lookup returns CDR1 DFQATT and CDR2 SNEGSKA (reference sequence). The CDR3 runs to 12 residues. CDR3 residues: CSSATSTDTQYF. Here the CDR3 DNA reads TGCAGCAGTGCTACTAGCACAGATACGCAGTATTTT.

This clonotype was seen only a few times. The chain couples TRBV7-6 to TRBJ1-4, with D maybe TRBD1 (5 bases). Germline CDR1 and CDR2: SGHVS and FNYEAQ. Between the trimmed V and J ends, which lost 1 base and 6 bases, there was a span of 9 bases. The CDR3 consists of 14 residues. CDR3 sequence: CASSLGQFDEKLFF. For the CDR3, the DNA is TGTGCCAGCAGCTTAGGACAGTTTGATGAAAAACTGTTTTTT.

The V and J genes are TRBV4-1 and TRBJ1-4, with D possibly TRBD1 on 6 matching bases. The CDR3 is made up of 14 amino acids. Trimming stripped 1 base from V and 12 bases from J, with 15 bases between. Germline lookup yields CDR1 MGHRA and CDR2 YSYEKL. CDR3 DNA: TGCGCCAGCAGCCAAGGGGTCAGGGGAGTGGAACTGTTTTTT. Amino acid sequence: CASSQGVRGVELFF.

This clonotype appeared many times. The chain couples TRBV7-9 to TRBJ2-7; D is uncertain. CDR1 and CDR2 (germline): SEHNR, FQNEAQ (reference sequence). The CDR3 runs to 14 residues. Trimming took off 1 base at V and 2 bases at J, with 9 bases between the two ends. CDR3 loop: CASSLVERAYEQYF. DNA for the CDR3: TGTGCCAGCAGCTTAGTTGAAAGAGCCTACGAGCAGTACTTC. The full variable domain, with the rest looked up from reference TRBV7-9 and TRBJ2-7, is DTGVSQNPRHKITKRGQNVTFRCDPISEHNRLYWYRQTLGQGPEFLTYFQNEAQLEKSRLLSDRFSAERPKGSFSTLEIQRTEQGDSAMYLCASSLVERAYEQYFGPGTRLTVT.

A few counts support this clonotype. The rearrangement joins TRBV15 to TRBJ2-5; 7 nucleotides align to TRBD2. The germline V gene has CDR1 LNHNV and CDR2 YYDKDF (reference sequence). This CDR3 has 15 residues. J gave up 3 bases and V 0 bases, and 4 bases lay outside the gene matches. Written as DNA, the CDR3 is TGTGCCACCAGCAGAGATACTCTAGCGGAAGAGACCCAGTACTTC. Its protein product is CATSRDTLAEETQYF.

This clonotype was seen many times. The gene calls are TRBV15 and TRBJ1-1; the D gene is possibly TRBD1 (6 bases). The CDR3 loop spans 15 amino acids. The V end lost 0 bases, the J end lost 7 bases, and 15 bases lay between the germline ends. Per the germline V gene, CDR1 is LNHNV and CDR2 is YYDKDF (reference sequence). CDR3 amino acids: CATSRDISGGGEAFF. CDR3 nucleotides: TGTGCCACCAGCAGAGATATATCGGGGGGCGGTGAAGCTTTCTTT. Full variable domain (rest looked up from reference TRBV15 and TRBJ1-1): DAMVIQNPRYQVTQFGKPVTLSCSQTLNHNVMYWYQQKSSQAPKLLFHYYDKDFNNEADTPDNFQSRRPNTSFCFLDIRSPGLGDTAMYLCATSRDISGGGEAFFGQGTRLTVV.

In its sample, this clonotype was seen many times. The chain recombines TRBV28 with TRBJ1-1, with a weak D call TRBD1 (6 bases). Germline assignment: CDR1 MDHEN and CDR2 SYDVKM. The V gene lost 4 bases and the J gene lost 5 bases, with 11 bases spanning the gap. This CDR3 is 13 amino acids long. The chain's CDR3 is CASSSTGYTEAFF. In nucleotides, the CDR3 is TGTGCCAGCAGTTCAACAGGGTATACTGAAGCTTTCTTT.

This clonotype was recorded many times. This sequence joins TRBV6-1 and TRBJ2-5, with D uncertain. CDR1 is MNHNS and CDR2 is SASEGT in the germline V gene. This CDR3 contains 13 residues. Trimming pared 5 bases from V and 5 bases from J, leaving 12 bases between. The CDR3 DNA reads TGTGCCAGCAGTTACCCCCCGTGGGAGACCCAGTACTTC. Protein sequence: CASSYPPWETQYF.

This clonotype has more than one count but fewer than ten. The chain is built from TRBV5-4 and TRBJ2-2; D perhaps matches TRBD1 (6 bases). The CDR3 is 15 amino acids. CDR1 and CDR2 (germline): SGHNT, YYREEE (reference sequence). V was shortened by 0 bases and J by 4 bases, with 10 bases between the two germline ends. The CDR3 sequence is CASSLVTGVTGELFF. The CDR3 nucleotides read TGTGCCAGCAGCTTGGTGACAGGTGTCACCGGGGAGCTGTTTTTT.

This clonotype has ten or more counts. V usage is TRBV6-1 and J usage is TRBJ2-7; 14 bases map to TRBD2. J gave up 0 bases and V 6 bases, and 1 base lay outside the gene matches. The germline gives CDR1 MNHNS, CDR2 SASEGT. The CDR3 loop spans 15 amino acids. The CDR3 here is CASRGTSGSSYEQYF. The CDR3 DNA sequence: TGTGCCAGCAGGGGGACTAGCGGGAGCTCCTACGAGCAGTACTTC.

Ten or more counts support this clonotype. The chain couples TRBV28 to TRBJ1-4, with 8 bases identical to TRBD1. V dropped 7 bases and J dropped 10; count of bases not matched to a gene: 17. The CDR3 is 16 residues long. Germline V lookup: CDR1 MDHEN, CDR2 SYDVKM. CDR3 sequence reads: CASTRWLQGGLGKLFF. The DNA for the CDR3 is TGTGCCAGCACCCGATGGTTACAGGGGGGGCTTGGAAAACTGTTTTTT.

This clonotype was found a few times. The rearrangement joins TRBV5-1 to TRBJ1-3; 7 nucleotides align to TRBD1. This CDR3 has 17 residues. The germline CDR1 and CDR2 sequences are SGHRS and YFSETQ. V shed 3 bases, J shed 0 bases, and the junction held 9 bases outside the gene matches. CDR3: CASSSHIGQDSGNTIYF. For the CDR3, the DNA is TGCGCCAGCAGCTCCCATATCGGACAGGACTCTGGAAACACCATATATTTT.